Presented here are 10 T cell receptor beta chains from one specimen sequenced in a study of T cell repertoires in aging, cancer and after chemotherapy. The template was genomic DNA from peripheral blood, not RNA. TRB rearrangements spanning V, D and J were amplified using mixed TRB-A/B primers. One entry per CDR3 protein results from TCRdb running MiXCR on the multiplex PCR reads. The table includes just over 4,000 distinct CDR3 sequences, around 30% detected once. Sequencing input: blood. These receptors were obtained from a human donor in good health.

This sequence joins TRBV10-3 and TRBJ2-3, with D perhaps matching TRBD1 (5 bases). Trimming removed 9 bases at V and 2 bases at J, with 15 bases between. The CDR3 consists of 14 residues. The germline V gene encodes CDR1 ENHRY and CDR2 SYGVKD. CDR3 loop: CAMGSQENTDTQYF. The DNA of the CDR3 is TGTGCCATGGGATCACAGGAAAACACAGATACGCAGTATTTT.

The chain has TRBV5-6 and TRBJ2-3; TRBD2 agrees at 8 bases. V lost 4 bases to trimming and J lost 3 bases; unmatched junction nucleotides: 13. The germline CDR1 and CDR2 sequences are SGHDT and YYEEEE. The CDR3 loop spans 17 amino acids. In nucleotides, the CDR3 is TGTGCCAGCAGCCAAGATGGGGCGGGGGGACCAACAGATACGCAGTATTTT. This gives the protein CASSQDGAGGPTDTQYF.

This clonotype was counted between two and nine times. The chain employs TRBV12-3 or TRBV12-4 and TRBJ1-2; weak D call: TRBD1 (5 bases). V gave up 4 bases and J gave up 4 bases, with 19 bases separating them. This CDR3 has 16 residues. The chain's CDR3 is CASSSDQGGRVYGYTF. The CDR3, as DNA: TGTGCCAGCAGTTCAGATCAGGGAGGTAGGGTCTATGGCTACACCTTC.

This clonotype was seen a single time. The V gene is TRBV27, the J gene TRBJ2-3, with 8 bases that match TRBD2. Germline assignment: CDR1 MNHEY and CDR2 SMNVEV (reference sequence). This CDR3 region has 21 residues. V shed 7 bases, J shed 0 bases, and the junction held 24 bases outside the gene matches. The CDR3 loop reads CASTTRAGLAKVGRSTDTQYF. The CDR3 coding sequence is TGTGCCAGCACCACCAGGGCAGGACTAGCTAAGGTGGGGAGGAGCACAGATACGCAGTATTTT.

This clonotype appeared once. CDR3 DNA sequence: TGCAGTGCTACTCCCGGGACAGGGTGGGGCTACACCTTC. Protein: CSATPGTGWGYTF. V usage is TRBV20-1 and J usage is TRBJ1-2; 9 bases are shared with TRBD1. Looked up from germline, CDR1 is DFQATT and CDR2 is SNEGSKA (reference sequence). J was trimmed by 8 bases and V by 4 bases; bases with no gene match: 8. The CDR3 loop spans 13 amino acids.

V and J are TRBV5-1 and TRBJ1-6, with TRBD1 matching 9 bases. Germline V lookup: CDR1 SGHRS, CDR2 YFSETQ. The trim removed 4 bases at V and 9 bases at J, leaving 5 bases unmatched. The CDR3 totals 14 residues. In nucleotides, the CDR3 is TGCGCCAGCAGCCCCCGGGACAGGGTTTCACCCCTCCACTTT. Amino acids: CASSPRDRVSPLHF. Full variable domain (outside the CDR3, taken from reference TRBV5-1 and TRBJ1-6): KAGVTQTPRYLIKTRGQQVTLSCSPISGHRSVSWYQQTPGQGLQFLFEYFSETQRNKGNFPGRFSGRQFSNSRSEMNVSTLELGDSALYLCASSPRDRVSPLHFGNGTRLTVT.

This clonotype was recorded a few times. The chain has TRBV19 and TRBJ2-1; 8 bases are a match to TRBD2. CDR3 length equals 15 residues. Germline lookup yields CDR1 LNHDA and CDR2 SQIVND (reference sequence). Losses at the gene ends were 8 bases for V and 5 bases for J; bases not matched to a gene: 11. The CDR3 loop is CASASQGRGDNEQFF. The DNA for the CDR3 is TGTGCCAGTGCTTCCCAAGGGCGGGGGGACAATGAGCAGTTCTTC.

The chain couples TRBV13 to TRBJ1-3; D gene unclear. CDR1 is PRHDT and CDR2 is FYEKMQ in the germline V gene (reference sequence). The V end was cut by 2 bases, the J end by 3 bases, with 14 bases between. The CDR3 is 16 residues long. CDR3 in DNA: TGTGCCAGCAGCTTAAGGATGGGCAGGAGTGGAAACACCATATATTTT. The encoded protein is CASSLRMGRSGNTIYF.

The CDR3, as DNA: TGCAGTGCTAGCCGGGACTTAGGGGAGGGCTACACCTTC. Residues: CSASRDLGEGYTF. The V and J genes are TRBV20-1 and TRBJ1-2, with a possible D match to TRBD1 (5 bases). Trimming took off 3 bases at V and 8 bases at J, with 16 bases between the two ends. CDR1 and CDR2 from the germline V gene are DFQATT and SNEGSKA (reference sequence). This CDR3 is built from 13 residues.

This clonotype has only a few counts. This sequence joins TRBV30 and TRBJ1-6; D might be TRBD1 (5 bases). Trimming cost V 1 base and J 10 bases, with 14 bases left between them. Germline loops: CDR1 GTSNPN, CDR2 SVGIG (reference sequence). This CDR3 region has 14 residues. DNA for the CDR3: TGTGCCTGGAGTGGGGACGGGTTTCAGTCACCCCTCCACTTT. This sequence encodes CAWSGDGFQSPLHF. Looking up the rest from reference TRBV30 and TRBJ1-6 gives the full variable domain: SQTIHQWPATLVQPVGSPLSLECTVEGTSNPNLYWYRQAAGRGLQLLFYSVGIGQISSEVPQNLSASRPQDRQFILSSKKLLLSDSGFYLCAWSGDGFQSPLHFGNGTRLTVT.